The clone carrying this TCR beta chain was seen a handful of times. Its specificity is unknown. Every one of the donors was a healthy Caucasian. The sample comes from a study of identical twins. Whole-study findings and limits: Among monozygotic twins, out-of-frame TCR alpha sharing exceeded what models predicted.

Unique molecular identifiers were in the cDNA, with template-switch universal primer binding. MiXCR, applied by TCRdb to the 5' RACE reads, yields one record per CDR3 protein. In the table there are about 900,000 distinct CDR3 sequences, about 12% of which are singletons. Germline V gene sequence: CDR1 DFQATT, CDR2 SNEGSKA (reference sequence). The V end lost 3 bases, the J end lost 4 bases, and 13 bases lay between the germline ends. The CDR3 consists of 13 residues. These same data were also listed under a study on yellow fever vaccine responses in identical twins.

Sequenced sample: PBMCs. The V gene is TRBV20-1, the J gene TRBJ2-7, with D unclear. The source of this sequence is a woman aged 18-35 years in good health. The DNA for the CDR3 is TGCAGTGCTAGTTATGGTGCCGGGTACGAGCAGTACGTC. As protein: CSASYGAGYEQYV.